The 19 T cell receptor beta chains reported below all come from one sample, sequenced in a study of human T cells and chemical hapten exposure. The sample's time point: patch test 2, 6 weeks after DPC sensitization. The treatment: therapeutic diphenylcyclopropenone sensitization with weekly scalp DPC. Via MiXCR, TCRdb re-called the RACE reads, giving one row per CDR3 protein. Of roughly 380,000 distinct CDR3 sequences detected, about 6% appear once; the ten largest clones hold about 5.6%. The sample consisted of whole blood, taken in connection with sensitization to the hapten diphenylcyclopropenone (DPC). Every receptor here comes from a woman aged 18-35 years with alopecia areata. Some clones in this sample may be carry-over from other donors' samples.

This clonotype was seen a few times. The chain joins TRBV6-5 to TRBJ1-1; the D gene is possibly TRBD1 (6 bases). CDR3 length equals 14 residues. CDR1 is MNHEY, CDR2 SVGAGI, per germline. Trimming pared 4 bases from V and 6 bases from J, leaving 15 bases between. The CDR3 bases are TGTGCCAGCAGTTCTACAGGGATAATTGCTGAAGCTTTCTTT. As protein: CASSSTGIIAEAFF.

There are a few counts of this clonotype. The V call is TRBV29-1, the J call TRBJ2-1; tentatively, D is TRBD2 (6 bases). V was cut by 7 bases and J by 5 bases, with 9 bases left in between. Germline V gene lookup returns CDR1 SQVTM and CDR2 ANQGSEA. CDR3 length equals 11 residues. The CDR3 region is CSAIADNEQFF. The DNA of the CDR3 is TGCAGCGCTATAGCGGACAATGAGCAGTTCTTC.

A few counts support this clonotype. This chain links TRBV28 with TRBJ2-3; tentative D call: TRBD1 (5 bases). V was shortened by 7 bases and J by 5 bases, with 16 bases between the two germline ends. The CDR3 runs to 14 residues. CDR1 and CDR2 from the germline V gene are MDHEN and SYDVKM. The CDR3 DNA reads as TGTGCCAGCATTGACTCCAGGGCGCAAGATACGCAGTATTTT. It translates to CASIDSRAQDTQYF. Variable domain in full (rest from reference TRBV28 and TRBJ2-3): DVKVTQSSRYLVKRTGEKVFLECVQDMDHENMFWYRQDPGLGLRLIYFSYDVKMKEKGDIPEGYSVSREKKERFSLILESASTNQTSMYLCASIDSRAQDTQYFGPGTRLTVL.

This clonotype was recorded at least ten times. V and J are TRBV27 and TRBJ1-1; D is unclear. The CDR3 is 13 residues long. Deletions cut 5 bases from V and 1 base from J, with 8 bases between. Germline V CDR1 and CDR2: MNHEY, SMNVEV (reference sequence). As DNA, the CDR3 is TGTGCCAGCAGTAATAACAGGAACACTGAAGCTTTCTTT. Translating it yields CASSNNRNTEAFF.

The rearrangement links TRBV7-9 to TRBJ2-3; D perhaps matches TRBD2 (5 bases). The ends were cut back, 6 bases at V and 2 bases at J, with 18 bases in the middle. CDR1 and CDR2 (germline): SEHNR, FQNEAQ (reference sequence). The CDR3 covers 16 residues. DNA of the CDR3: TGTGCCAGCAGTTTCACCCAAGGACGGGACACAGATACGCAGTATTTT. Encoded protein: CASSFTQGRDTDTQYF.

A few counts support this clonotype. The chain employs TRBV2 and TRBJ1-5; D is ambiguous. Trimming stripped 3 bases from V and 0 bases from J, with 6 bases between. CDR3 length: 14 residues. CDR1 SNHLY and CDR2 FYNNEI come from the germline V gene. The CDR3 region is CASSDSDSNQPQHF. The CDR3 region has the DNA TGTGCCAGCAGTGACAGCGATAGCAATCAGCCCCAGCATTTT. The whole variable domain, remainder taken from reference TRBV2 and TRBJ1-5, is EPEVTQTPSHQVTQMGQEVILRCVPISNHLYFYWYRQILGQKVEFLVSFYNNEISEKSEIFDDQFSVERPDGSNFTLKIRSTKLEDSAMYFCASSDSDSNQPQHFGDGTRLSIL.

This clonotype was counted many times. The CDR3 region is CASSSWGPVTEAFF. In DNA, the CDR3 is TGTGCCAGCAGCTCCTGGGGGCCGGTCACTGAAGCTTTCTTT. The chain links TRBV5-5 to TRBJ1-1; possible D gene TRBD1, 6 bases. Trimming pared 3 bases from V and 4 bases from J, leaving 13 bases between. CDR3 size: 14 residues. CDR1 and CDR2 from the germline V gene are SGHKS and YYEKEE (reference sequence).

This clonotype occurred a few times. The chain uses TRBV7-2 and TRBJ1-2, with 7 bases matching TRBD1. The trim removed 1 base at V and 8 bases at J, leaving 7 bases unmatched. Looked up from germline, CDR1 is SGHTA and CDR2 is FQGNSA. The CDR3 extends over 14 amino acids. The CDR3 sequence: CASSLVDSGGGYTF. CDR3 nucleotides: TGTGCCAGCAGCTTAGTAGATTCAGGGGGAGGCTACACCTTC.

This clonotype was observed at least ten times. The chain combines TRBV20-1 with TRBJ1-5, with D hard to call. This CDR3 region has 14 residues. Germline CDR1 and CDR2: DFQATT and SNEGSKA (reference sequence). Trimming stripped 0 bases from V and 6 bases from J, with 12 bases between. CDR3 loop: CSARDGSRSQPQHF. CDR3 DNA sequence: TGCAGTGCTAGAGATGGCAGCCGTAGTCAGCCCCAGCATTTT.

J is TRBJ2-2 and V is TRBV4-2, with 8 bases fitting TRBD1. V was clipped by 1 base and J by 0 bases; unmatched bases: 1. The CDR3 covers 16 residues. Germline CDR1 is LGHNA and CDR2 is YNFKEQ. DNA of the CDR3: TGTGCCAGCAGCCAAGCAGGGGGCCCGAACACCGGGGAGCTGTTTTTT. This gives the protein CASSQAGGPNTGELFF.

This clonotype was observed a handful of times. Here the CDR3 reads CSVEGIRSSTDTQYF. CDR3 in DNA: TGCAGCGTTGAGGGGATCCGATCTAGCACAGATACGCAGTATTTT. V and J are TRBV29-1 and TRBJ2-3, with unresolved D. Germline V lookup: CDR1 SQVTM, CDR2 ANQGSEA. Deletions cut 3 bases from V and 0 bases from J, with 13 bases between. This CDR3 contains 15 residues.

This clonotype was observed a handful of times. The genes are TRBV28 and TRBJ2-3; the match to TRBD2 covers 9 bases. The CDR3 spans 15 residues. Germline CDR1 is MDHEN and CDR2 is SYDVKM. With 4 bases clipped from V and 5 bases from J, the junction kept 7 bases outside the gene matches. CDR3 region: CASSSHSGGGDTQYF. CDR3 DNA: TGTGCCAGCAGTTCCCATAGCGGGGGCGGAGATACGCAGTATTTT.

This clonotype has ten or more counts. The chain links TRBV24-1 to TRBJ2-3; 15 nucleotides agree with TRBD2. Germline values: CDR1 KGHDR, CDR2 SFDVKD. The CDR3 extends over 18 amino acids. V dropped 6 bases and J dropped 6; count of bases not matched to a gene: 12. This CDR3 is CATSSTPGLAGGRDTQYF. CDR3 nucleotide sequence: TGTGCCACCAGTAGTACGCCGGGACTAGCGGGGGGAAGGGATACGCAGTATTTT.

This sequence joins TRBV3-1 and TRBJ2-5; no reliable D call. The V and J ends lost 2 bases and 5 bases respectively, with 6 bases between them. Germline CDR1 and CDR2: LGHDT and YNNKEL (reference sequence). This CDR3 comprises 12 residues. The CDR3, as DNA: TGTGCCAGCAGCCAAAACCGGGAGACCCAGTACTTC. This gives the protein CASSQNRETQYF.

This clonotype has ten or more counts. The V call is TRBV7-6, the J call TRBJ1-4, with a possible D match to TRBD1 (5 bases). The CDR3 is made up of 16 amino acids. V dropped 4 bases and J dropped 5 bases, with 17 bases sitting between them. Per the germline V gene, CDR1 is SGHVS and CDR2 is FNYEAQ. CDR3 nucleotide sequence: TGTGCCAGCAGCTACGCAGGGAGGGACCTGAATGAAAAACTGTTTTTT. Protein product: CASSYAGRDLNEKLFF.

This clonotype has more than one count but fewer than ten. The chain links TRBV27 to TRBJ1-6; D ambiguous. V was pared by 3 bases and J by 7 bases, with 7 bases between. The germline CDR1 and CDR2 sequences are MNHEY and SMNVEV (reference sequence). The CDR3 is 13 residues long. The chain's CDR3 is CASSFLLNSPLHF. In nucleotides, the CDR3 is TGTGCCAGCAGTTTTTTATTAAATTCACCCCTCCACTTT.

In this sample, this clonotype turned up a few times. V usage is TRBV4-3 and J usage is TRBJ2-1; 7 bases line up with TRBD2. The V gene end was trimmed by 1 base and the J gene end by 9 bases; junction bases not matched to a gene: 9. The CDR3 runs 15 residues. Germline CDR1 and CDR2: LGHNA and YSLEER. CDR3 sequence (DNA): TGCGCCAGCAGCCAAGGTTATGGCGGGGGTACTGAGCAGTTCTTC. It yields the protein CASSQGYGGGTEQFF.

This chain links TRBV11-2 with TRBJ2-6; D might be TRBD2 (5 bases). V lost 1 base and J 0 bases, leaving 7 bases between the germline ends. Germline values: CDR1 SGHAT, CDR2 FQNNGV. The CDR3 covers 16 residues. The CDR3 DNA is TGTGCCAGCAGCTTAGCGGGATACTCTGGGGCCAACGTCCTGACTTTC. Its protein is CASSLAGYSGANVLTF.

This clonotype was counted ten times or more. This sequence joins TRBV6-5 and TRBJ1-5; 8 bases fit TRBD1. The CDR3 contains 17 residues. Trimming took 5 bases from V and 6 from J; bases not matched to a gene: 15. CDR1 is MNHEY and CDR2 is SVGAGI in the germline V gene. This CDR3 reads CASSTGWTGKGGQPQHF. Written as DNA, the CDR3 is TGTGCCAGCAGTACGGGGTGGACAGGGAAGGGCGGTCAGCCCCAGCATTTT.